This T cell receptor beta chain was found in a study of identical twins. Regarding the study as a whole: With abundant cord blood beta clonotypes, insertions were fewer; memory repertoires showed no such pattern.

V was clipped by 6 bases and J by 7 bases, with 19 bases between them. The CDR3 length is 15 residues. Germline V gene sequence: CDR1 SEHNR, CDR2 FQNEAQ (reference sequence). This clonotype was seen repeatedly, ten times or more. Its antigen is as yet unknown. In TCRdb, the 5' RACE reads were re-called with MiXCR into one record per CDR3 protein. Of hundreds of thousands of distinct CDR3 sequences listed, 9% to 15% are singletons. These data were likewise used in another study, on yellow fever vaccine responses in identical twins.

The V gene is TRBV7-9, the J gene TRBJ2-1, with a weak D call TRBD2 (6 bases). The sequenced material came from CD8+ T cells sorted from blood. This clonotype originated in a young woman in good health. The CDR3 DNA is TGTGCCAGCAGACCCCCCGGCGGGATAGGTAATGAGCAGTTCTTC. As protein: CASRPPGGIGNEQFF.